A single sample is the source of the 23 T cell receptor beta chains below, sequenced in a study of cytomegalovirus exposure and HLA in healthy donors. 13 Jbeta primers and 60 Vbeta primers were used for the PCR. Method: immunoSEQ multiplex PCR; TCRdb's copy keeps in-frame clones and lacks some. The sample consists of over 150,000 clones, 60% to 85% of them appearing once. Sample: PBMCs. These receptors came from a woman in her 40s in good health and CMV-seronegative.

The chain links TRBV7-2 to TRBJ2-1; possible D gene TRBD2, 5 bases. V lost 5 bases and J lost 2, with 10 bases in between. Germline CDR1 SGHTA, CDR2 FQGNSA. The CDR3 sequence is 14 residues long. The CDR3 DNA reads TGTGCCAGCAGCAACCGGGATCCCTACAATGAGCAGTTCTTC. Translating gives CASSNRDPYNEQFF. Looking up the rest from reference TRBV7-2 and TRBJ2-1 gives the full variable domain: GAGVSQSPSNKVTEKGKDVELRCDPISGHTALYWYRQSLGQGLEFLIYFQGNSAPDKSGLPSDRFSAERTGGSVSTLTIQRTQQEDSAVYLCASSNRDPYNEQFFGPGTRLTVL.

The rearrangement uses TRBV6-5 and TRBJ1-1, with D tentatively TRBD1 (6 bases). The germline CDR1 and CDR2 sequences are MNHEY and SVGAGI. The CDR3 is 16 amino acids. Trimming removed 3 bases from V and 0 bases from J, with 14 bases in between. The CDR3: CASSYLAQGMNTEAFF. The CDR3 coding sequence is TGTGCCAGCAGTTATCTAGCACAGGGTATGAACACTGAAGCTTTCTTT.

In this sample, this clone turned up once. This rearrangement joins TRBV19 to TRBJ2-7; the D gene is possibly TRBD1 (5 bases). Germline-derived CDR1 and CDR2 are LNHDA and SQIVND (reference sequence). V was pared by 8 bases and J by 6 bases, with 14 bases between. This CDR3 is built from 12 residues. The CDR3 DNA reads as TGTGCCAGTGTTGGACCCCAGGGCGAGCAGTACTTC. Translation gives CASVGPQGEQYF.

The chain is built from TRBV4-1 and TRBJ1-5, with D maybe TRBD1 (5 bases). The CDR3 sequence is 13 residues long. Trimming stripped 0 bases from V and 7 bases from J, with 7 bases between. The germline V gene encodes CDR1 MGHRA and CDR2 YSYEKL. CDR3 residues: CASSQDPGQPQHF. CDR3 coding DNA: TGCGCCAGCAGCCAAGATCCAGGGCAGCCCCAGCATTTT.

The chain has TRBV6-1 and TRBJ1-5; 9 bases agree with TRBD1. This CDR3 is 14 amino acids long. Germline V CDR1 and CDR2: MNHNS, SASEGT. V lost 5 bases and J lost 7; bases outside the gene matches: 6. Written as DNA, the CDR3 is TGTGCCAGCAGTATCACAGGGGGCGGACAGCCCCAGCATTTT. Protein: CASSITGGGQPQHF.

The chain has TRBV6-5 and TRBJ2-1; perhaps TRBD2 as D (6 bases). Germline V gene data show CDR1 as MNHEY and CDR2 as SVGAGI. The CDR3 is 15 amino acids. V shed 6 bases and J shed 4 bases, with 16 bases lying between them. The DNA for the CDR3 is TGTGCCAGCAGCCCACTGGGGGGACCGTACAATGAGCAGTTCTTC. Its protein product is CASSPLGGPYNEQFF.

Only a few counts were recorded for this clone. The CDR3 reads CASSNRGQTNEKLFF. CDR3 coding DNA: TGTGCCAGCAGTAACAGGGGGCAGACTAATGAAAAACTGTTTTTT. The rearrangement links TRBV2 to TRBJ1-4, with 9 bases aligning to TRBD1. CDR1 is SNHLY, CDR2 FYNNEI, per germline. The CDR3 has 15 amino acids. The junction had 3 bases not matched to a gene; V was cut back by 5 bases and J by 2 bases.

CDR3 DNA: TGTGCCAGCAGTTACCCCAGGGTACGGGGCAATCAGCCCCAGCATTTT. It yields the protein CASSYPRVRGNQPQHF. The chain uses TRBV6-6 and TRBJ1-5; D is perhaps TRBD1 (5 bases). Trimming cost V 2 bases and J 2 bases, with 13 bases left between them. This CDR3 contains 16 residues. CDR1 is MNHNY, CDR2 SVGAGI, per germline (reference sequence).

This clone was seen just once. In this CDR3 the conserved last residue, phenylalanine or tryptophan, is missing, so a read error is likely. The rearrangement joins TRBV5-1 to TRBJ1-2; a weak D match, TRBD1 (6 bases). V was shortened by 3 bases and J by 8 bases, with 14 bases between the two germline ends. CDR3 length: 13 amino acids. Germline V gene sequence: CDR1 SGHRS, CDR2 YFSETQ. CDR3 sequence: CASSWTVAEGYTL. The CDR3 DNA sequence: TGCGCCAGCAGCTGGACAGTTGCGGAAGGCTACACCCTC.

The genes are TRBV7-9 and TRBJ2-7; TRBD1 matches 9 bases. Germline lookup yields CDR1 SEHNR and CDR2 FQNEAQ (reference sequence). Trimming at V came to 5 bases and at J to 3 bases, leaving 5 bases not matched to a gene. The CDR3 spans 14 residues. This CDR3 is CASSRGDRVYEQYF. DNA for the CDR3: TGTGCCAGCAGCAGGGGGGACAGGGTCTACGAGCAGTACTTC.

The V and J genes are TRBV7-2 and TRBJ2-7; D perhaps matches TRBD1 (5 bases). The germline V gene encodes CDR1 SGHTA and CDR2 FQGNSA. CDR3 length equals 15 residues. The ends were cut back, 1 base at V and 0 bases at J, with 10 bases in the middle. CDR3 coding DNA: TGTGCCAGCAGCTTAGGGGGCGGATTCTCCTACGAGCAGTACTTC. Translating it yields CASSLGGGFSYEQYF.

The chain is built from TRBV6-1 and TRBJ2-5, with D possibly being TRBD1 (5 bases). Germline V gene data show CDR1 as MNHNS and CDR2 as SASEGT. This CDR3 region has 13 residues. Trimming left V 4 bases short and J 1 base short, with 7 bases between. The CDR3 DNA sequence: TGTGCCAGCAGTGGACAGATCCAAGAGACCCAGTACTTC. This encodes CASSGQIQETQYF.

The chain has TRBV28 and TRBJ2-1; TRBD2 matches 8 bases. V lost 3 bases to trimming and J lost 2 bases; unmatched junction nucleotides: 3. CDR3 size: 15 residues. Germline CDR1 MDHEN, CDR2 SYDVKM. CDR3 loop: CASSFVGGAYNEQFF. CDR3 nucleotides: TGTGCCAGCAGTTTCGTCGGGGGGGCCTACAATGAGCAGTTCTTC.

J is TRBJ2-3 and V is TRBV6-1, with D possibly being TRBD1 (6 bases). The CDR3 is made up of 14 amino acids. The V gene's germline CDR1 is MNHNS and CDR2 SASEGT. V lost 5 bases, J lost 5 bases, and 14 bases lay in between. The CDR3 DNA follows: TGTGCCAGCAGTAGACAGGCTTTTGTAGATACGCAGTATTTT. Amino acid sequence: CASSRQAFVDTQYF.

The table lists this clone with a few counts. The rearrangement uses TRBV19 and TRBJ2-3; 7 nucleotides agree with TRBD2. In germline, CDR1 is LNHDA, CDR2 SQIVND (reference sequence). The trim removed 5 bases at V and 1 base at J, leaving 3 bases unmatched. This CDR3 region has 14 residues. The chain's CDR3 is CASSPSGRTDTQYF. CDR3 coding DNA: TGTGCCAGTAGTCCTAGCGGCCGCACAGATACGCAGTATTTT.

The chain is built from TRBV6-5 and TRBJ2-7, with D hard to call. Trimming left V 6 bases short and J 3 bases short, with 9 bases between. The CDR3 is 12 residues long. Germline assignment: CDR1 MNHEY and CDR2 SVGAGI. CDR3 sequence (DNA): TGTGCCAGCAGACAATACCACTACGAGCAGTACTTC. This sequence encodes CASRQYHYEQYF.

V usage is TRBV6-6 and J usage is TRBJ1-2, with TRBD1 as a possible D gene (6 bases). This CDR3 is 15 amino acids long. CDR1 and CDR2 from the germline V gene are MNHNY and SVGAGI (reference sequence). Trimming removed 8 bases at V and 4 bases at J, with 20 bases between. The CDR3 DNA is TGTGCCAGCCATCTTACCCAGGGGCAGGGCTATGGCTACACCTTC. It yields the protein CASHLTQGQGYGYTF.

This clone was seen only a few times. Here the CDR3 reads CASSLQGGLDYTF. The DNA for the CDR3 is TGTGCCAGCAGCTTGCAGGGGGGTCTTGACTACACCTTC. This chain joins TRBV11-3 and TRBJ1-2; 7 bases are a match to TRBD1. Unmatched junction bases numbered 8, after V lost 3 bases and J lost 10 bases. The CDR3 is 13 amino acids. Looked up from germline, CDR1 is SGHNT and CDR2 is YENEEA.

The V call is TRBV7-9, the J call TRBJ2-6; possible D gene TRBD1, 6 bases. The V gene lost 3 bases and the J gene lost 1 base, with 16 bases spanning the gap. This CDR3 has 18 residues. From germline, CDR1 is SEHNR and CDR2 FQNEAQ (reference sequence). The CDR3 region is CASSFRTVGQSGANVLTF. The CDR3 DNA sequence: TGTGCCAGCAGCTTTCGGACAGTCGGGCAATCTGGGGCCAACGTCCTGACTTTC.

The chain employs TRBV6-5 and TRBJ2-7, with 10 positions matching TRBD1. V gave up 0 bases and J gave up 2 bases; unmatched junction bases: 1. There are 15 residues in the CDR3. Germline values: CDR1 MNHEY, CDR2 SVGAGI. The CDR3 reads CASSYSTGGPYEQYF. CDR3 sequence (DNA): TGTGCCAGCAGTTACTCGACAGGGGGCCCCTACGAGCAGTACTTC.

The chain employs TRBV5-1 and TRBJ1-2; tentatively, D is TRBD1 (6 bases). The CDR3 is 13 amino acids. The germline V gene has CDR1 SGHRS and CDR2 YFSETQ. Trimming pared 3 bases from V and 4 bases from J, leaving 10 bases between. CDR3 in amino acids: CASSSSGAYGYTF. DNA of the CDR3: TGCGCCAGCAGCTCCTCAGGGGCCTATGGCTACACCTTC.

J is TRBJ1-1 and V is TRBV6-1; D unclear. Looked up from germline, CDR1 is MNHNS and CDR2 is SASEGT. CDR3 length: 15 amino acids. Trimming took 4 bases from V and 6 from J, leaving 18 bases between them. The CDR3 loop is CASSVRTSKRAEAFF. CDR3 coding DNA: TGTGCCAGCAGTGTGCGCACCTCCAAGCGGGCTGAAGCTTTCTTT.

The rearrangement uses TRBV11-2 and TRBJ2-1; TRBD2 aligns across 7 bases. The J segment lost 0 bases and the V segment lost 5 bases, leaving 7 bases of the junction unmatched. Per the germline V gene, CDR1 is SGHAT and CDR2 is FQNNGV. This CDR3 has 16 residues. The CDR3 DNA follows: TGTGCCAGCAGCCTGGGACTACCAATCTCCTACAATGAGCAGTTCTTC. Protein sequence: CASSLGLPISYNEQFF.